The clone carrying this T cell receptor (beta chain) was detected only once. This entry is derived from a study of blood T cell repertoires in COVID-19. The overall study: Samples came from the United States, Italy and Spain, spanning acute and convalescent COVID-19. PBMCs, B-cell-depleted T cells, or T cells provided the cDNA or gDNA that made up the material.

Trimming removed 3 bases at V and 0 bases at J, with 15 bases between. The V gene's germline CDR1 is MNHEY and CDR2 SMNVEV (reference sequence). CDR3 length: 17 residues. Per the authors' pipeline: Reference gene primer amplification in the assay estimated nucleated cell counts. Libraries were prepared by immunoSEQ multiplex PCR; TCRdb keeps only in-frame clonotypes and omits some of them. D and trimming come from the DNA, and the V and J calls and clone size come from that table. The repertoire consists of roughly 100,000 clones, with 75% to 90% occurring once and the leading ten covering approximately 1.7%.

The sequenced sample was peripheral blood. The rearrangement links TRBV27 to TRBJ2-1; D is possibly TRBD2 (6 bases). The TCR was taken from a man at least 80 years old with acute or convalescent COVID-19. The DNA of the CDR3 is TGTGCCAGCAGTTTGGATTTAGCGGCCAGCTCCTACAATGAGCAGTTCTTC. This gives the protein CASSLDLAASSYNEQFF.